This TCR beta chain is drawn from a study of blood T cell repertoires in COVID-19. The data were produced by immunoSEQ multiplex PCR, yet TCRdb's version contains in-frame clones alone and is incomplete. The sample lists approximately 230,000 clones; approximately 84% were seen once. The V gene lost 4 bases and the J gene lost 4 bases, with 10 bases spanning the gap. This CDR3 is built from 13 residues. Germline CDR1 and CDR2: LGHDT and YNNKEL (reference sequence). The TCR originated in a man in his forties or fifties who had recovered from COVID-19. Sequenced material: PBMCs or T cells enriched from blood (not recorded which). The rearrangement joins TRBV3-1 (or the pseudogene TRBV3-2) to TRBJ2-5; TRBD2 might be the D (6 bases). CDR3: CASSLHGGETQYF. The CDR3, as DNA: TGTGCCAGCAGCCTTCACGGGGGAGAGACCCAGTACTTC.